Listed below are T cell receptor beta chains from one sample, sequenced in a study of naive and memory T cell subsets. TCRdb re-derived calls from the UMI-ligation and nested PCR reads in MiXCR, one entry per CDR3 protein. This table holds about 150,000 distinct CDR3 sequences, over 15% found once. Sequencing input: naive CD4+ T cells from blood. These receptors all come from a human donor in good health. Each CDR3 is given with its conserved first and last residue. D genes are given only for firm matches.

D: TRBD2
V: TRBV6-2/TRBV6-3
J: TRBJ2-3
CDR3: CASSDPGLAKSTDTQYF

D: .
V: TRBV5-1
J: TRBJ2-2
CDR3: CASTVGGELFF

D: .
V: TRBV29-1
J: TRBJ2-1
CDR3: CSVEWLAPPQVQFF

D: .
V: TRBV6-2/TRBV6-3
J: TRBJ2-7
CDR3: CATMNGGSEAYEQYF

D: TRBD2
V: TRBV5-1
J: TRBJ2-5
CDR3: CASSSQGGLQETQYF

D: .
V: TRBV20-1
J: TRBJ2-7
CDR3: CSATPARYEQYF

D: .
V: TRBV5-5
J: TRBJ2-1
CDR3: CASSPGGLRGNEQFF

D: .
V: TRBV20-1
J: TRBJ2-3
CDR3: CSARIRQRSPDTQYF

D: .
V: TRBV7-2
J: TRBJ1-5
CDR3: CASRRTSMEPQHF

D: .
V: TRBV6-1
J: TRBJ2-7
CDR3: CASSEVWAEQYF

D: .
V: TRBV2
J: TRBJ2-2
CDR3: CASSVRTANTGELFF

D: .
V: TRBV19
J: TRBJ2-7
CDR3: CASSVEQNRYEQYF

D: .
V: TRBV6-5
J: TRBJ2-7
CDR3: CASSYSQILGTGSYEQYF

D: TRBD1
V: TRBV6-6
J: TRBJ2-5
CDR3: CASSYSKGQAQETQYF

D: .
V: TRBV12-3/TRBV12-4
J: TRBJ2-1
CDR3: CASSLNGGSYNEQFF

D: .
V: TRBV6-6
J: TRBJ2-2
CDR3: CASSYAGVNTGELFF

D: .
V: TRBV11-2
J: TRBJ1-1
CDR3: CASSLGVPGEDTEAFF

D: .
V: TRBV11-1
J: TRBJ2-7
CDR3: CASSQPPYEQYF

D: .
V: TRBV4-3
J: TRBJ1-2
CDR3: CASSQDLLWNYGYTF

D: .
V: TRBV18
J: TRBJ2-2
CDR3: CASSPYPPGTGELFF

D: .
V: TRBV9
J: TRBJ1-1
CDR3: CASSVGDWAEAFF

D: .
V: TRBV4-2
J: TRBJ2-7
CDR3: CASSQAGDSSYEQYF

D: .
V: TRBV20-1
J: TRBJ2-7
CDR3: CSASPGPEIYEQYF

D: .
V: TRBV29-1
J: TRBJ2-7
CDR3: CSVEDPLLNGSRHEQYF

D: .
V: TRBV29-1
J: TRBJ2-6
CDR3: CSVVGSSGANVLTF

D: .
V: TRBV6-1
J: TRBJ1-1
CDR3: CASSVQGGFTEAFF

D: .
V: TRBV20-1
J: TRBJ2-5
CDR3: CSASLVGETQYF

D: .
V: TRBV12-3/TRBV12-4
J: TRBJ2-6
CDR3: CASGGTGANVLTF

D: TRBD1
V: TRBV14
J: TRBJ2-5
CDR3: CASSQGGQGAETQYF

D: TRBD2
V: TRBV6-1
J: TRBJ2-7
CDR3: CASSEIVAGVSEQYF

D: TRBD1
V: TRBV29-1
J: TRBJ2-1
CDR3: CSVGAGTVGDEQFF

D: TRBD1
V: TRBV10-2
J: TRBJ1-4
CDR3: CASSGQGIGEKLFF

D: .
V: TRBV7-8
J: TRBJ1-4
CDR3: CASSSWTPSTNEKLFF

D: TRBD2
V: TRBV28
J: TRBJ2-4
CDR3: CASSPGLAVGGIQYF

D: .
V: TRBV25-1
J: TRBJ2-7
CDR3: CASSEHKGYEQYF

D: .
V: TRBV7-9
J: TRBJ1-2
CDR3: CASSLARGTNYGYTF

D: .
V: TRBV27
J: TRBJ1-2
CDR3: CASSLEGGRNGYTF

D: TRBD1
V: TRBV7-9
J: TRBJ1-2
CDR3: CASSATGDRYGYTF

D: .
V: TRBV5-1
J: TRBJ2-3
CDR3: CASSPLTGFTDTQYF

D: .
V: TRBV6-2/TRBV6-3
J: TRBJ2-4
CDR3: CASSYSILRGQELAKNIQYF

D: TRBD1
V: TRBV5-4
J: TRBJ1-6
CDR3: CASSIWTGINHSPLHF

D: TRBD2
V: TRBV28
J: TRBJ2-1
CDR3: CASSQLAGGLAEQFF